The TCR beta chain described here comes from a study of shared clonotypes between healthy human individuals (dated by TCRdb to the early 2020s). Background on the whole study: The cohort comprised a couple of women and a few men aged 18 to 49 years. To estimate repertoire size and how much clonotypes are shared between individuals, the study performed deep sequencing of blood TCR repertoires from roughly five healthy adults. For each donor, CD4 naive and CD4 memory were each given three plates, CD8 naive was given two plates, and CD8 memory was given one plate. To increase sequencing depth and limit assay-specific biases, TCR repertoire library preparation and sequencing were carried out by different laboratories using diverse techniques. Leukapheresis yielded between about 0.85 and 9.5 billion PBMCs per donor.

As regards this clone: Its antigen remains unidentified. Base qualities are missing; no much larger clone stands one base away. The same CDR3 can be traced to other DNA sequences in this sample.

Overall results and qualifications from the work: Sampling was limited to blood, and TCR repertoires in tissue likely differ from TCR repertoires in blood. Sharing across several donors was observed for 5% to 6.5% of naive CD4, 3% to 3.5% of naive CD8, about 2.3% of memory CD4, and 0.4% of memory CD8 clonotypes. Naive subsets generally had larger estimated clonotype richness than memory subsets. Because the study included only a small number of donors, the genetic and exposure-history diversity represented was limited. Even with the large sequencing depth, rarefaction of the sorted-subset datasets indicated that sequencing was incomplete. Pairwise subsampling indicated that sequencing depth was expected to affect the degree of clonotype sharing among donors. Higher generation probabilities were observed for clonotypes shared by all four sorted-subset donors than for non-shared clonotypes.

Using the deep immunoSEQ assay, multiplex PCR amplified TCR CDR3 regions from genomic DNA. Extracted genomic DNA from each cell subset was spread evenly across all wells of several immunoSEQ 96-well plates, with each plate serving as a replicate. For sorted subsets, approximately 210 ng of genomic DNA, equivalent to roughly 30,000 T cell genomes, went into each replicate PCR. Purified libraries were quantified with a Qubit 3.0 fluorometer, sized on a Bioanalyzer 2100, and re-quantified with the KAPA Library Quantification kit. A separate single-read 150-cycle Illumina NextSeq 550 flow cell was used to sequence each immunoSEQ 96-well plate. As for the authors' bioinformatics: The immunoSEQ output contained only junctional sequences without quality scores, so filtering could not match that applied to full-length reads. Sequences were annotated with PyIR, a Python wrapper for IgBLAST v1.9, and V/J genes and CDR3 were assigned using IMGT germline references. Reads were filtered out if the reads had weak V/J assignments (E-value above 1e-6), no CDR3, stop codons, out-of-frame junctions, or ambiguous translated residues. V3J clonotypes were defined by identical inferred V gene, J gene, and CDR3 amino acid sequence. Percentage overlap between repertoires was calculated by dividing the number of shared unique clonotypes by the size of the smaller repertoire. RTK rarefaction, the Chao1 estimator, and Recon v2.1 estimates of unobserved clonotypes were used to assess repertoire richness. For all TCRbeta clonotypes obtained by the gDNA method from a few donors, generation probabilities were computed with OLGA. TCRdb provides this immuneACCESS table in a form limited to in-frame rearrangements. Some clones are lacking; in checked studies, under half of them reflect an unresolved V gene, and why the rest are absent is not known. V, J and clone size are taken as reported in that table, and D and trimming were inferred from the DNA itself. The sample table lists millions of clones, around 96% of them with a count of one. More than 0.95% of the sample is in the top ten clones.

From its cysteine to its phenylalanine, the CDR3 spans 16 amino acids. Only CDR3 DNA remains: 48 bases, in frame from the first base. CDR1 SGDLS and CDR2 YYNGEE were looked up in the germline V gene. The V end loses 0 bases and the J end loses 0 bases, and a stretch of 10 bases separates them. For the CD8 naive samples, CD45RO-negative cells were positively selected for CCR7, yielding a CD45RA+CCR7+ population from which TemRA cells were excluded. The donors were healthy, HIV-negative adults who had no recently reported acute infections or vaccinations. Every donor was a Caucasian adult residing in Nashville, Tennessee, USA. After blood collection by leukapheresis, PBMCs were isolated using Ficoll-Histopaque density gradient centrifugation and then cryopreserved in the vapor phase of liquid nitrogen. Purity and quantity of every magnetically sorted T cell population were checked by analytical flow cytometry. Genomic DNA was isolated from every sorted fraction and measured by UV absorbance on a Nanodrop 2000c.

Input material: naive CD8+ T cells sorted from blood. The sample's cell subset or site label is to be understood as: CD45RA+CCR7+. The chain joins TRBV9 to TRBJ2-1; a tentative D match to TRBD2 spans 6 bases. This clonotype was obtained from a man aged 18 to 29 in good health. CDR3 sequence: CASSVDGGSSYNEQFF. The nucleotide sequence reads TGTGCCAGCAGCGTAGATGGGGGGAGCTCCTACAATGAGCAGTTCTTC.